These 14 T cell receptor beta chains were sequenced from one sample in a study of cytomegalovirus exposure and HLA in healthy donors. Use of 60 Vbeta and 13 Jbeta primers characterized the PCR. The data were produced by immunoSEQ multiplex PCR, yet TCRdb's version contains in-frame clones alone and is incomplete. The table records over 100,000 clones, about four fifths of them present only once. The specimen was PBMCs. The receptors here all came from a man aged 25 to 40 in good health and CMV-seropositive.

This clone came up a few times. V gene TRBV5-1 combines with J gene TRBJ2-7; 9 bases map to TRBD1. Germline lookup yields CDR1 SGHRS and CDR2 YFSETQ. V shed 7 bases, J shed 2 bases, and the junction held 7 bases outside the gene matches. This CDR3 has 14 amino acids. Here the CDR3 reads CASAAGQGAYEQYF. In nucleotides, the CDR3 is TGCGCCAGCGCCGCGGGACAGGGAGCCTACGAGCAGTACTTC. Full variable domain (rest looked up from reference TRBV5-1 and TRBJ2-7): KAGVTQTPRYLIKTRGQQVTLSCSPISGHRSVSWYQQTPGQGLQFLFEYFSETQRNKGNFPGRFSGRQFSNSRSEMNVSTLELGDSALYLCASAAGQGAYEQYFGPGTRLTVT.

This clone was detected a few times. CDR3 in amino acids: CAISIGGYNTEAFF. CDR3 in DNA: TGTGCCATCAGCATAGGGGGCTATAACACTGAAGCTTTCTTT. J is TRBJ1-1 and V is TRBV10-3, with TRBD1 identical over 7 bases. The ends lost 6 bases at V and 2 bases at J; junction bases unmatched: 6. CDR1 and CDR2 from the germline V gene are ENHRY and SYGVKD. The CDR3 loop spans 14 amino acids.

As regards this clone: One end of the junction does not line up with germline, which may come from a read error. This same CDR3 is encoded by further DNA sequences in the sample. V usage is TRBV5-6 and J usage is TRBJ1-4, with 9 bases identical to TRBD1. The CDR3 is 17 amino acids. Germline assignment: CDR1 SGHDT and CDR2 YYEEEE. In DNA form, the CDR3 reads TGTGCCAGCAGCGTGGACAGGGGAGGTCCAACTAATGAAAAATTGTTTTTT. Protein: CASSVDRGGPTNEKLFF.

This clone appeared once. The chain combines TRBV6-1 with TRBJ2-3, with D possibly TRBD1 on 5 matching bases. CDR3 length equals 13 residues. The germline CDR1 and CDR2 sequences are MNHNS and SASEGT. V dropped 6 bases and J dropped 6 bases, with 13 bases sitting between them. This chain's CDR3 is CASRGTGWDTQYF. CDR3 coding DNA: TGTGCCAGCAGGGGCACAGGATGGGATACGCAGTATTTT.

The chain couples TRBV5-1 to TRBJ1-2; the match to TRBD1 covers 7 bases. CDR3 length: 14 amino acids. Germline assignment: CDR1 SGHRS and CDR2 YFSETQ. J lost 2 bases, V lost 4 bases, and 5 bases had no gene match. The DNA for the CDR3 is TGCGCCAGCAGCCGTACAGGGGAAAACTATGGCTACACCTTC. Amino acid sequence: CASSRTGENYGYTF.

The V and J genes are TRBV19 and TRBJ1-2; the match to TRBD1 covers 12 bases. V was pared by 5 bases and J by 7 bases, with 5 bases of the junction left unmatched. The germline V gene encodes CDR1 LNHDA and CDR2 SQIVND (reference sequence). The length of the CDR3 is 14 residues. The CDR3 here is CASSLRGQGAGYTF. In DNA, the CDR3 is TGTGCCAGTAGTCTAAGGGGACAGGGGGCTGGCTACACCTTC.

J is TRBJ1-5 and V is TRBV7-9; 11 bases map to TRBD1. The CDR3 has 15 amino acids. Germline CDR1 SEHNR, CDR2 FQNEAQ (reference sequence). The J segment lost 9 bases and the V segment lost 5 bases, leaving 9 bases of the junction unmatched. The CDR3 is CASSTDRGLARPQHF. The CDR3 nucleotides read TGTGCCAGCAGCACGGACAGGGGGCTTGCTCGGCCCCAGCATTTT.

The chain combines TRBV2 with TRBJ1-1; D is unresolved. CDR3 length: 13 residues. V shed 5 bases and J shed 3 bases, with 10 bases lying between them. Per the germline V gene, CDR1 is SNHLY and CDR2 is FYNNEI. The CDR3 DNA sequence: TGTGCCAGCAGTACCGACATGGACACTGAAGCTTTCTTT. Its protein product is CASSTDMDTEAFF.

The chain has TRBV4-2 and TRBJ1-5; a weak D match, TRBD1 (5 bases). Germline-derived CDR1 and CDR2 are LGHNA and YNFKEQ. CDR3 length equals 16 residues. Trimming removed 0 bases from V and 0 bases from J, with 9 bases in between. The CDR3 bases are TGTGCCAGCAGCCAAGATCAGACAGATAGCAATCAGCCCCAGCATTTT. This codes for CASSQDQTDSNQPQHF.

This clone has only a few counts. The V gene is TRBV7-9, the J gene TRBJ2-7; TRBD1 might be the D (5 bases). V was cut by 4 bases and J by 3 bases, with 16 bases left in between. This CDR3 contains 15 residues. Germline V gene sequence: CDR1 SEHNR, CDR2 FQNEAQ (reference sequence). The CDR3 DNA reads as TGTGCCAGCAGCTCACGCTTGGACACCCGCTACGAGCAGTACTTC. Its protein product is CASSSRLDTRYEQYF.

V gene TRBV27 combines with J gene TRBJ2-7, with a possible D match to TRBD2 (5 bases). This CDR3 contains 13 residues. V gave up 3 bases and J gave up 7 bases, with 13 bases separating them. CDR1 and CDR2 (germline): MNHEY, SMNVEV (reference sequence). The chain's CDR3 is CASSFGGFGEQYF. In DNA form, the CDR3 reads TGTGCCAGCAGTTTTGGCGGGTTTGGAGAGCAGTACTTC.

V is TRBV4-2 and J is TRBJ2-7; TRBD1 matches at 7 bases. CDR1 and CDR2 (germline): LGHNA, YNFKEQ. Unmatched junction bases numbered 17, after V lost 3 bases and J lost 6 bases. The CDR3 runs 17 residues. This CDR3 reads CASSQSRQGRRGGEQYF. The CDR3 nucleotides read TGTGCCAGCAGCCAGTCCAGACAGGGACGAAGAGGGGGCGAGCAGTACTTC.

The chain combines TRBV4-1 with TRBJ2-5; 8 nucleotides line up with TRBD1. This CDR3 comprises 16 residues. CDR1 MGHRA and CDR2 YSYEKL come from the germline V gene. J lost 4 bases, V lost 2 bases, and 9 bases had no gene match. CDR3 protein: CASSQLGPGGSETQYF. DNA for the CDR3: TGCGCCAGCAGCCAATTAGGACCAGGGGGCTCAGAGACCCAGTACTTC.

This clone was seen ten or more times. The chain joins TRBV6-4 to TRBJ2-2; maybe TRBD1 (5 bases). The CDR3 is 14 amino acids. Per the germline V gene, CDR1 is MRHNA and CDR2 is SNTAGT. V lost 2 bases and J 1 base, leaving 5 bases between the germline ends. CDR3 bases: TGTGCCAGCAGTGACGGACAGAACACCGGGGAGCTGTTTTTT. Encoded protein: CASSDGQNTGELFF.